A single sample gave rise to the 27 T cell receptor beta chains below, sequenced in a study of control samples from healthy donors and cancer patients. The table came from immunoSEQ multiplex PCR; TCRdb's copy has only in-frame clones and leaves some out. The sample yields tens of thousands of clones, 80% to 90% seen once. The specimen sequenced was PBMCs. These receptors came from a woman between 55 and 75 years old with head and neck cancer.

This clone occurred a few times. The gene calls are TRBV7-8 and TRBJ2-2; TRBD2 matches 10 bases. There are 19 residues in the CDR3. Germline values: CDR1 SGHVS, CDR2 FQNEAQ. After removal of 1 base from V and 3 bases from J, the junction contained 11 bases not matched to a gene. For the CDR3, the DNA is TGTGCCAGCAGCTTAGAGGGTGTACGGACTAGCGGTTACACCGGGGAGCTGTTTTTT. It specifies CASSLEGVRTSGYTGELFF.

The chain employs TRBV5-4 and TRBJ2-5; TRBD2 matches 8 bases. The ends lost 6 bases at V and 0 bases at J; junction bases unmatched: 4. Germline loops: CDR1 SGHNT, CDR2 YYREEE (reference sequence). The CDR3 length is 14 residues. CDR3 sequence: CASNPGGNQETQYF. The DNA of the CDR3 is TGTGCCAGCAACCCGGGGGGGAACCAAGAGACCCAGTACTTC.

CDR3 DNA sequence: TGTGCCAGTCAGCGCTCTAGCGGGTGGGGCACCGGGGAGCTGTTTTTT. It codes for CASQRSSGWGTGELFF. The genes are TRBV19 and TRBJ2-2; TRBD2 matches 8 bases. The CDR3 has 16 amino acids. Germline values: CDR1 LNHDA, CDR2 SQIVND (reference sequence). J lost 4 bases, V lost 8 bases, and 12 bases had no gene match.

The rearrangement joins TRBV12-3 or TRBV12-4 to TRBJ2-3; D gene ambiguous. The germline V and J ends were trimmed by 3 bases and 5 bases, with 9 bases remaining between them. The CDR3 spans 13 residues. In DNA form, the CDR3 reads TGTGCCAGCAGTTTTGGGAATGGAGATACGCAGTATTTT. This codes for CASSFGNGDTQYF.

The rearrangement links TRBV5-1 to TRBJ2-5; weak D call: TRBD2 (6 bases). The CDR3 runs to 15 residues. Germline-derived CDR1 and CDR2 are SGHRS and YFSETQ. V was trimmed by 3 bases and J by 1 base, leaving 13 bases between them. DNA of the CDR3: TGCGCCAGCAGCTCATCCTGGACTATCCAAGAGACCCAGTACTTC. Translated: CASSSSWTIQETQYF. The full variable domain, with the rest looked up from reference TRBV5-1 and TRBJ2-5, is KAGVTQTPRYLIKTRGQQVTLSCSPISGHRSVSWYQQTPGQGLQFLFEYFSETQRNKGNFPGRFSGRQFSNSRSEMNVSTLELGDSALYLCASSSSWTIQETQYFGPGTRLLVL.

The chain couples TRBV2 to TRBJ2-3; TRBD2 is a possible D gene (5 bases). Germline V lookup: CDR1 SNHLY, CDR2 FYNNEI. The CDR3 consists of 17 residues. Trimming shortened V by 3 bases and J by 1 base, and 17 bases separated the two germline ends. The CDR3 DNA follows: TGTGCCAGCAGTGAGAGCCTGGGAGTTTTGGGCACAGATACGCAGTATTTT. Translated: CASSESLGVLGTDTQYF.

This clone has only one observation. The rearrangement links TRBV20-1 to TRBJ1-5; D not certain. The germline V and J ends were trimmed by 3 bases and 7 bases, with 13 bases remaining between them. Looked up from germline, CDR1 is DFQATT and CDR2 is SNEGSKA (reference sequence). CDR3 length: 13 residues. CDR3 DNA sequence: TGCAGTGCTAGTTTGGGAAGAGACCAGCCCCAGCATTTT. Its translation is CSASLGRDQPQHF.

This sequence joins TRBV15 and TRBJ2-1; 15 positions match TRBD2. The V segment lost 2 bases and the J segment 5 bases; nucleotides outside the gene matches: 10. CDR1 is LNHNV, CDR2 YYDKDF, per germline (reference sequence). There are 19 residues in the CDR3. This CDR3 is CATSRRTSGRAYQHNEQFF. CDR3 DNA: TGTGCCACCAGCAGAAGGACTAGCGGGAGGGCCTACCAACACAATGAGCAGTTCTTC.

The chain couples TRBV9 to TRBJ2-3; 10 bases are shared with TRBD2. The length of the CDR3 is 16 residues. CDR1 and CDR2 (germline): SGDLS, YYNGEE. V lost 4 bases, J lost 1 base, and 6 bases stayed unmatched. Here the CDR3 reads CASSRFGTSGTDTQYF. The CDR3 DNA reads TGTGCCAGCAGCAGATTCGGGACTAGCGGCACAGATACGCAGTATTTT.

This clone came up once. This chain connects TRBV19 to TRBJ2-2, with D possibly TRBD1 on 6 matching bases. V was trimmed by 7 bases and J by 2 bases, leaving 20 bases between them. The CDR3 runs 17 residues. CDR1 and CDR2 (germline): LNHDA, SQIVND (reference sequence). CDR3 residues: CASTPDSSTANTGELFF. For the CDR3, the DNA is TGTGCCAGTACCCCGGACAGTTCGACTGCTAACACCGGGGAGCTGTTTTTT.

Here the CDR3 DNA reads TGTGCCAGCAGTTTATCCCCATGGGGACAGGGTTTGGGTGGCTACACCTTC. Encoded protein: CASSLSPWGQGLGGYTF. V is TRBV27 and J is TRBJ1-2, with TRBD1 identical over 9 bases. Germline V gene sequence: CDR1 MNHEY, CDR2 SMNVEV (reference sequence). The CDR3 spans 17 residues. V trimming: 0 bases; J trimming: 7 bases; junction bases outside the gene matches: 12.

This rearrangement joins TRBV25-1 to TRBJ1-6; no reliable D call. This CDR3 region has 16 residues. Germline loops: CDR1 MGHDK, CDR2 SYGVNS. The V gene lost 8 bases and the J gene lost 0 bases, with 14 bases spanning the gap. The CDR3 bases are TGTGCCAGCCGAAGGACGGTCAGCTCCTATAATTCACCCCTCCACTTT. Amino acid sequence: CASRRTVSSYNSPLHF. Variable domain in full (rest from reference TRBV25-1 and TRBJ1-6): EADIYQTPRYLVIGTGKKITLECSQTMGHDKMYWYQQDPGMELHLIHYSYGVNSTEKGDLSSESTVSRIRTEHFPLTLESARPSHTSQYLCASRRTVSSYNSPLHFGNGTRLTVT.

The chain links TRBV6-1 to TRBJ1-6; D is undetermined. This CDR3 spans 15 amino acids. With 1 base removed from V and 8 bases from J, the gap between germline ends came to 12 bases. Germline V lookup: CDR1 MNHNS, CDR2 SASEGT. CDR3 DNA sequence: TGTGCCAGCAGTGAAGAACATAATAGATATTCACCCCTCCACTTT. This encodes CASSEEHNRYSPLHF.

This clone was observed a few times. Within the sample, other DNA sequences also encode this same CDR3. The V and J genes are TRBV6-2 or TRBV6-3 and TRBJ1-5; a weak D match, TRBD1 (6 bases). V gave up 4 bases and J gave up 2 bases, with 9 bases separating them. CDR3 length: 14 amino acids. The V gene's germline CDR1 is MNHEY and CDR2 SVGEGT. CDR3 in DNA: TGTGCCAGCAGTTTCAGGGGTGGCAATCAGCCCCAGCATTTT. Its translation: CASSFRGGNQPQHF.

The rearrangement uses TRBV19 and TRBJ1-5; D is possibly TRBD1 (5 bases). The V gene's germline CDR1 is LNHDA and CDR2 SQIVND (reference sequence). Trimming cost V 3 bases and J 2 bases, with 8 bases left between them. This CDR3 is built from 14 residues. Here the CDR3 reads CASSIIQGNQPQHF. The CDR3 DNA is TGTGCCAGTAGTATTATACAGGGCAATCAGCCCCAGCATTTT.

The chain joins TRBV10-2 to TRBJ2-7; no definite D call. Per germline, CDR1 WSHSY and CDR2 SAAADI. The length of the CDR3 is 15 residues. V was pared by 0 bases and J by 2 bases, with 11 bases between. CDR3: CASSESTVLAYEQYF. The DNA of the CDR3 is TGCGCCAGCAGTGAGTCGACCGTGTTGGCCTACGAGCAGTACTTC.

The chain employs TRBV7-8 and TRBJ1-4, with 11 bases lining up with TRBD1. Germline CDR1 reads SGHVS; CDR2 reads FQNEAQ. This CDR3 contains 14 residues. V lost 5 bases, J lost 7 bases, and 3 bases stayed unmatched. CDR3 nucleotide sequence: TGTGCCAGCAGCGGACAGGGGGCGTCTGAAAAACTGTTTTTT. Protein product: CASSGQGASEKLFF.

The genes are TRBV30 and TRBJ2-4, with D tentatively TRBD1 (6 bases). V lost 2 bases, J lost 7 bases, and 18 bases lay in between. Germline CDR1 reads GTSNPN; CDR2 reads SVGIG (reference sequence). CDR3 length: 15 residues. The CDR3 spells CAWSLGGFSGNIQYF. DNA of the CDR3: TGTGCCTGGAGTTTAGGGGGTTTTTCAGGGAACATTCAGTACTTC.

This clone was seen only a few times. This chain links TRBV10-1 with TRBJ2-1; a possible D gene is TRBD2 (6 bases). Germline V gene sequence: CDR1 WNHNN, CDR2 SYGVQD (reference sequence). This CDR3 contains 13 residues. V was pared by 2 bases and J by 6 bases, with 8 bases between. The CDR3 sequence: CASSEGLFNEQFF. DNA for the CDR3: TGCGCCAGCAGTGAGGGACTATTCAATGAGCAGTTCTTC.

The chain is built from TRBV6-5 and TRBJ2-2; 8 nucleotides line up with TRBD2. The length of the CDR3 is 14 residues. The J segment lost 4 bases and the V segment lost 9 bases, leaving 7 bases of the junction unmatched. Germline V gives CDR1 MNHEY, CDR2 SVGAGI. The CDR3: CASVAGPTTGELFF. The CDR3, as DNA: TGTGCCAGTGTAGCGGGACCGACCACCGGGGAGCTGTTTTTT.

The CDR3 DNA is TGTGCCACCAGCAGACCGACAGGGGTCGAGCAGTACTTC. It codes for CATSRPTGVEQYF. The chain combines TRBV15 with TRBJ2-7, with 8 bases aligning to TRBD1. The CDR3 consists of 13 residues. CDR1 and CDR2 (germline): LNHNV, YYDKDF (reference sequence). J was trimmed by 6 bases and V by 2 bases; bases with no gene match: 3.

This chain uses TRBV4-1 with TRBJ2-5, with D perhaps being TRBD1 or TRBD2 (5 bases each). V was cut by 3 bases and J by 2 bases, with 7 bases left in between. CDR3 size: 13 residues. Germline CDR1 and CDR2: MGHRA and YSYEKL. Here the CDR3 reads CASSHEGQETQYF. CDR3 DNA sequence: TGCGCCAGCAGCCACGAGGGGCAAGAGACCCAGTACTTC.

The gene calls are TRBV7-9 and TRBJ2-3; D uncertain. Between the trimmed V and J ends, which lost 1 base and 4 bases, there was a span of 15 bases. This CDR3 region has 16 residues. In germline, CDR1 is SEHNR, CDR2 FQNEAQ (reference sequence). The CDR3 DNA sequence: TGTGCCAGCAGCTTAGGCCAGCAGTCAAGCGCAGATACGCAGTATTTT. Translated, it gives CASSLGQQSSADTQYF.

The DNA of the CDR3 is TGCGCCAGCAGCTTGGCCGGACTCCTCTACAATGAGCAGTTCTTC. It specifies CASSLAGLLYNEQFF. V gene TRBV5-1 combines with J gene TRBJ2-1; D may be TRBD2 (5 bases). The CDR3 is made up of 15 amino acids. The germline V gene encodes CDR1 SGHRS and CDR2 YFSETQ. The ends were cut back, 0 bases at V and 3 bases at J, with 10 bases in the middle.

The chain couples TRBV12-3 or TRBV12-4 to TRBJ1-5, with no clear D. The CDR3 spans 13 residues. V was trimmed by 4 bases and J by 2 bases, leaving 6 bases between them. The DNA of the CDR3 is TGTGCCAGCAGTTCCGGGGGCAATCAGCCCCAGCATTTT. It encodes CASSSGGNQPQHF.

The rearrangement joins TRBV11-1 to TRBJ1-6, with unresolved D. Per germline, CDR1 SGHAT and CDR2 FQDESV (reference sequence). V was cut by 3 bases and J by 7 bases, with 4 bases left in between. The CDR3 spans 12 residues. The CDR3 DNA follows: TGTGCCAGCAGCTTTAGGAATTCACCCCTCCACTTT. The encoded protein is CASSFRNSPLHF.

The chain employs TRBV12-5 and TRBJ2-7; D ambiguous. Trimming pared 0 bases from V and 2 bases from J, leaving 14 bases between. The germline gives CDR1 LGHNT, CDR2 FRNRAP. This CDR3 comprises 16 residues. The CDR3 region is CASGLVEQKPTYEQYF. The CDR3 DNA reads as TGTGCTAGTGGTTTGGTAGAGCAAAAGCCGACCTACGAGCAGTACTTC.